The rows below give T cell receptor beta chains drawn from one sample of a study of T-cell memory formation after mild COVID-19. TCRdb recomputed calls from the 5' RACE reads with MiXCR, one row per CDR3 protein. The sample gives approximately 180,000 distinct CDR3 sequences, roughly 17% of which show up once; roughly 2.1% is in the top ten. Sequences were obtained from PBMCs or a T cell subset sorted from them (not recorded which). These receptors all come from an adult woman who had mild COVID-19 (a few samples of this study predate the infection). Cell type and time point are not known. Both conserved end residues are trimmed from each CDR3. The order of the fields is V gene, J gene, CDR3 protein.

>TRBV14|TRBJ2-6
ASSHGHSGANVLT
>TRBV10-3|TRBJ2-7
ATTGTAYEQY
>TRBV5-1|TRBJ2-7
ASSLDGTSTYEQY
>TRBV6-5|TRBJ1-1
ASSYSGGLNTEAF
>TRBV6-2/TRBV6-3|TRBJ2-1
ASSFSGSAEAYNEQF
>TRBV7-2|TRBJ2-5
ASSRRTSGVRQETQY
>TRBV7-3|TRBJ2-7
ASSLSGMGNEQY
>TRBV2|TRBJ2-7
ASSEEVHLQY
>TRBV20-1|TRBJ2-1
SARDWTGSSYNEQF
>TRBV11-1|TRBJ2-1
ASSSGLAGGDEQF
>TRBV12-3/TRBV12-4|TRBJ2-7
ASSPGTGSSEQY
>TRBV7-2|TRBJ2-4
ASSIPGLALAKNIQY
>TRBV5-1|TRBJ2-7
ASSLTFSGYEQY
>TRBV12-3/TRBV12-4|TRBJ1-1
ASTTGQGDGAF
>TRBV7-2|TRBJ1-2
ASSSYRTGNDGYT
>TRBV30|TRBJ2-6
AWSFIFGTGVSSGANGLT
>TRBV6-5|TRBJ2-1
ASTKGTSGSDEQF